This passage covers 32 T cell receptor beta chains from one sample sequenced in a study of T cells in Graves' hyperthyroidism and ophthalmopathy. TCR beta CDR3 region amplification was performed from RNA transcripts. HTBI primers were employed in a first-round RT-PCR of the TCR CDR3. TCRdb analysed the multiplex PCR reads with MiXCR anew, one entry per CDR3 protein. This repertoire shows about 690,000 distinct CDR3 sequences, 15% to 20% found once; its top ten account for 15% to 17%. The specimen sequenced was blood. Receptors were obtained from a man in his fifties or sixties with Graves' hyperthyroidism.

This clonotype came up many times. The rearrangement links TRBV2 to TRBJ2-7; 7 positions match TRBD2. V shed 6 bases, J shed 5 bases, and the junction held 10 bases outside the gene matches. This CDR3 comprises 14 residues. Germline V gives CDR1 SNHLY, CDR2 FYNNEI. The CDR3 loop is CASRPTSWGHEQYF. The CDR3, as DNA: TGTGCCAGCAGACCGACTAGCTGGGGCCACGAGCAGTACTTC.

This clonotype was seen a few times. The genes are TRBV2 and TRBJ2-7, with D tentatively TRBD2 (5 bases). Germline CDR1 reads SNHLY; CDR2 reads FYNNEI. This CDR3 contains 13 residues. V was pared by 7 bases and J by 0 bases, with 10 bases between. This chain's CDR3 is CASKGGPSYEQYF. CDR3 nucleotides: TGTGCCAGCAAAGGCGGGCCCTCCTACGAGCAGTACTTC.

The CDR3: CASNSGQVGSPLHF. The CDR3 nucleotides read TGTGCCAGCAACTCGGGACAAGTCGGATCACCCCTCCACTTT. The rearrangement uses TRBV6-2 or TRBV6-3 and TRBJ1-6; the D gene is possibly TRBD1 (6 bases). V was shortened by 7 bases and J by 10 bases, with 17 bases between the two germline ends. This CDR3 is 14 amino acids long. The germline V gene encodes CDR1 MNHEY and CDR2 SVGEGT.

The chain links TRBV3-1 to TRBJ2-1; TRBD2 is a possible D gene (6 bases). Trimming shortened V by 4 bases and J by 6 bases, and 13 bases separated the two germline ends. CDR1 is LGHDT, CDR2 YNNKEL, per germline (reference sequence). This CDR3 spans 14 amino acids. The CDR3 DNA reads TGTGCCAGCAGCCCATCAACTAGCTTCAATGAGCAGTTCTTC. It is translated as CASSPSTSFNEQFF.

The chain carries TRBV6-1 and TRBJ2-5, with TRBD2 as a possible D gene (5 bases). Germline CDR1 and CDR2: MNHNS and SASEGT. V shed 10 bases and J shed 5 bases, with 17 bases lying between them. CDR3 length equals 13 residues. CDR3 DNA: TGTGCCACCCGACGGGCTCGCGGGGAGACCCAGTACTTC. Translating gives CATRRARGETQYF.

V usage is TRBV6-1 and J usage is TRBJ1-2; possible D gene TRBD1, 5 bases. CDR3 length: 15 residues. The ends were cut back, 2 bases at V and 2 bases at J, with 12 bases in the middle. CDR1 is MNHNS and CDR2 is SASEGT in the germline V gene. CDR3 loop: CASSEWVRDNYGYTF. DNA of the CDR3: TGTGCCAGCAGTGAATGGGTCAGGGACAACTATGGCTACACCTTC.

Regarding this clonotype: This may come from a read error, since a much larger clone is one base off. The DNA is left out, because the CDR3 cannot be placed on it with certainty; the CDR3 is given as TCRdb lists it. The chain couples TRBV12-3 or TRBV12-4 to TRBJ2-5; the listed D gene, TRBD1, was not tested against the DNA. The CDR3 adds up to 13 amino acids, both ends counted. CDR3: CASTPSGREAQYF.

This clonotype has a count of ten or more. This chain joins TRBV27 and TRBJ2-3; TRBD2 aligns across 10 bases. V lost 6 bases to trimming and J lost 4 bases; unmatched junction nucleotides: 10. The CDR3 contains 16 residues. From germline, CDR1 is MNHEY and CDR2 SMNVEV (reference sequence). CDR3 sequence reads: CASSSAGLAGADTQYF. CDR3 DNA: TGTGCCAGCAGCTCCGCGGGGCTAGCGGGAGCAGATACGCAGTATTTT.

This clonotype has a handful of counts. V is TRBV24-1 and J is TRBJ2-1, with D perhaps given as TRBD1 or TRBD2 (5 bases each). Between the trimmed V and J ends, which lost 5 bases and 9 bases, there was a span of 7 bases. The germline V gene encodes CDR1 KGHDR and CDR2 SFDVKD. The CDR3 extends over 11 amino acids. The CDR3 region has the DNA TGTGCCACCAGTGGGGGGTTTGAGCAGTTCTTC. Protein product: CATSGGFEQFF.

This clonotype appeared many times. The chain combines TRBV30 with TRBJ1-1; D may be TRBD1 (5 bases). The germline V gene encodes CDR1 GTSNPN and CDR2 SVGIG (reference sequence). Trimming took off 4 bases at V and 0 bases at J, with 12 bases between the two ends. The CDR3 sequence is 14 residues long. In DNA, the CDR3 is TGTGCCTGGAACCAGGACATTATGAACACTGAAGCTTTCTTT. Residues: CAWNQDIMNTEAFF.

This clonotype occurred a few times. The chain uses TRBV28 and TRBJ1-5, with D unclear. The ends were cut back, 7 bases at V and 0 bases at J, with 13 bases in the middle. The CDR3 has 15 amino acids. Germline CDR1 reads MDHEN; CDR2 reads SYDVKM. The CDR3 is CASTARSYSNQPQHF. The CDR3 region has the DNA TGTGCCAGCACCGCTAGATCCTATAGCAATCAGCCCCAGCATTTT.

In this sample, this clonotype turned up many times. J is TRBJ2-1 and V is TRBV11-2, with 8 bases fitting TRBD2. The CDR3 runs to 14 residues. With V trimmed by 6 bases and J by 5 bases, 6 bases remained unmatched. CDR1 is SGHAT, CDR2 FQNNGV, per germline. CDR3: CASRKAGEHNEQFF. The CDR3 DNA is TGTGCCAGCAGGAAAGCGGGAGAACACAATGAGCAGTTCTTC.

Many counts were recorded for this clonotype. J is TRBJ2-1 and V is TRBV6-1, with 7 bases aligning to TRBD1. This CDR3 is built from 15 residues. Per the germline V gene, CDR1 is MNHNS and CDR2 is SASEGT. V was pared by 6 bases and J by 1 base, with 6 bases of the junction left unmatched. The CDR3 region is CASRIRDRSYNEQFF. The CDR3 coding sequence is TGTGCCAGCAGGATCCGGGACAGATCCTACAATGAGCAGTTCTTC.

This clonotype showed up many times. The chain is built from TRBV28 and TRBJ1-5; 12 bases match TRBD1. This CDR3 has 16 amino acids. The ends lost 3 bases at V and 3 bases at J; junction bases unmatched: 3. CDR1 is MDHEN, CDR2 SYDVKM, per germline. This CDR3 reads CASSFGTGGDNQPQHF. CDR3 DNA sequence: TGTGCCAGCAGTTTTGGGACAGGGGGCGACAATCAGCCCCAGCATTTT.

The gene calls are TRBV27 and TRBJ2-2, with D perhaps matching TRBD1 (6 bases). Trimming cost V 7 bases and J 1 base, with 25 bases left between them. Germline V CDR1 and CDR2: MNHEY, SMNVEV (reference sequence). This CDR3 has 19 residues. The DNA for the CDR3 is TGTGCCAGCACCCTTTCTCCCTTCAGGGGTCGAATGAACACCGGGGAGCTGTTTTTT. Its protein product is CASTLSPFRGRMNTGELFF.

This clonotype was recorded many times. The V and J genes are TRBV2 and TRBJ1-3, with 7 bases matching TRBD1. V was pared by 7 bases and J by 1 base, with 7 bases of the junction left unmatched. Germline assignment: CDR1 SNHLY and CDR2 FYNNEI. The CDR3 spans 15 residues. The CDR3 bases are TGTGCCAGCAAGGACAGGCCGGGATCTGGAAACACCATATATTTT. Its translation: CASKDRPGSGNTIYF. Complete variable domain (other parts from reference TRBV2 and TRBJ1-3): EPEVTQTPSHQVTQMGQEVILRCVPISNHLYFYWYRQILGQKVEFLVSFYNNEISEKSEIFDDQFSVERPDGSNFTLKIRSTKLEDSAMYFCASKDRPGSGNTIYFGEGSWLTVV.

This clonotype was seen ten or more times. This chain links TRBV28 with TRBJ1-2, with 8 bases aligning to TRBD1. The ends lost 5 bases at V and 2 bases at J; junction bases unmatched: 7. Germline loops: CDR1 MDHEN, CDR2 SYDVKM. This CDR3 has 15 amino acids. In DNA, the CDR3 is TGTGCCAGCAGTCGACGGACAGGGACGAACTATGGCTACACCTTC. Translated: CASSRRTGTNYGYTF.

This clonotype was detected only once. The rearrangement uses TRBV13 and TRBJ1-2; 12 nucleotides agree with TRBD1. V shed 8 bases and J 4 bases; nucleotides not matched to a gene: 11. The CDR3 totals 16 residues. Germline V gene sequence: CDR1 PRHDT, CDR2 FYEKMQ (reference sequence). The CDR3 sequence is CASHSRGTGGLYGYTF. As DNA, the CDR3 is TGTGCCAGCCACTCCAGGGGGACAGGGGGCCTCTATGGCTACACCTTC.

The V and J genes are TRBV7-9 and TRBJ2-1; 13 nucleotides match TRBD2. From germline, CDR1 is SEHNR and CDR2 FQNEAQ (reference sequence). The CDR3 totals 16 residues. J was trimmed by 5 bases and V by 5 bases; bases with no gene match: 6. As DNA, the CDR3 is TGTGCCAGCAGCCCTACGGGACTAGCGGGGCACAATGAGCAGTTCTTC. As protein: CASSPTGLAGHNEQFF.

This chain uses TRBV6-2 or TRBV6-3 with TRBJ2-2; TRBD2 might be the D (6 bases). The germline V and J ends were trimmed by 6 bases and 4 bases, with 15 bases remaining between them. Germline V gene lookup returns CDR1 MNHEY and CDR2 SVGEGT. This CDR3 is 15 amino acids long. CDR3 coding DNA: TGTGCCAGCAGGTTCGGGGGAAGGGGCACCGGGGAGCTGTTTTTT. Protein sequence: CASRFGGRGTGELFF.

V gene TRBV12-3 or TRBV12-4 combines with J gene TRBJ1-3; D remains unclear. With 3 bases removed from V and 4 bases from J, the gap between germline ends came to 10 bases. The CDR3 contains 14 residues. The CDR3 DNA is TGTGCCAGCAGTTTTACGGCAGGAGGAAACACCATATATTTT. Residues: CASSFTAGGNTIYF.

This chain joins TRBV30 and TRBJ1-5, with TRBD1 as a possible D gene (5 bases). Trimming took off 3 bases at V and 2 bases at J, with 14 bases between the two ends. Looked up from germline, CDR1 is GTSNPN and CDR2 is SVGIG (reference sequence). The CDR3 consists of 15 residues. CDR3 amino acids: CAWSIGGGGNQPQHF. CDR3 bases: TGTGCCTGGAGCATCGGGGGAGGGGGCAATCAGCCCCAGCATTTT. Based on the CDR3 plus reference TRBV30 and TRBJ1-5, the full variable domain is SQTIHQWPATLVQPVGSPLSLECTVEGTSNPNLYWYRQAAGRGLQLLFYSVGIGQISSEVPQNLSASRPQDRQFILSSKKLLLSDSGFYLCAWSIGGGGNQPQHFGDGTRLSIL.

This clonotype was counted at least ten times. V usage is TRBV12-3 or TRBV12-4 and J usage is TRBJ1-3, with D unresolved. This CDR3 spans 13 amino acids. Deletions cut 6 bases from V and 4 bases from J, with 10 bases between. The CDR3 reads CASRPISGNTIYF. The CDR3 DNA follows: TGTGCCAGCAGACCCATTTCCGGAAACACCATATATTTT.

At least ten counts were recorded for this clonotype. This chain joins TRBV27 and TRBJ2-7, with D unresolved. V dropped 2 bases and J dropped 6 bases, with 11 bases sitting between them. Germline CDR1 MNHEY, CDR2 SMNVEV (reference sequence). This CDR3 contains 13 residues. CDR3 nucleotide sequence: TGTGCCAGCAGTTTACCAGGTGGTCGCGAGCAGTACTTC. It yields the protein CASSLPGGREQYF.

V is TRBV7-2 and J is TRBJ1-3, with TRBD1 matching over 9 bases. Germline V CDR1 and CDR2: SGHTA, FQGNSA. The CDR3 is 14 residues long. The junction had 7 bases not matched to a gene; V was cut back by 5 bases and J by 8 bases. In nucleotides, the CDR3 is TGTGCCAGCAGCCCTACAGGGGGCTTAGACACCATATATTTT. It is translated as CASSPTGGLDTIYF.

The chain employs TRBV5-4 and TRBJ2-5; possible D gene TRBD2, 6 bases. This CDR3 is built from 13 residues. CDR1 and CDR2 (germline): SGHNT, YYREEE (reference sequence). V lost 1 base, J lost 5 bases, and 9 bases lay in between. DNA of the CDR3: TGTGCCAGCAGCTTGCGGGACTTGGAGACCCAGTACTTC. Encoded protein: CASSLRDLETQYF. The full variable domain, its missing parts supplied by reference TRBV5-4 and TRBJ2-5, is ETGVTQSPTHLIKTRGQQVTLRCSSQSGHNTVSWYQQALGQGPQFIFQYYREEENGRGNFPPRFSGLQFPNYSSELNVNALELDDSALYLCASSLRDLETQYFGPGTRLLVL.

At least ten counts were recorded for this clonotype. The chain employs TRBV6-4 and TRBJ1-1; D not certain. The ends were cut back, 4 bases at V and 0 bases at J, with 6 bases in the middle. The CDR3 covers 13 residues. The germline gives CDR1 MRHNA, CDR2 SNTAGT. The CDR3 sequence: CASSVNMNTEAFF. CDR3 coding DNA: TGTGCCAGCAGTGTAAATATGAACACTGAAGCTTTCTTT.

The chain joins TRBV29-1 to TRBJ1-1; D is ambiguous. Germline CDR1 and CDR2: SQVTM and ANQGSEA. V was trimmed by 1 base and J by 1 base, leaving 7 bases between them. The length of the CDR3 is 13 residues. The CDR3: CSVEGPTNTEAFF. DNA of the CDR3: TGCAGCGTTGAAGGACCTACGAACACTGAAGCTTTCTTT.

This clonotype was detected only a few times. CDR3 amino acids: CSARVLGHLSNQPQHF. In DNA, the CDR3 is TGCAGTGCTAGAGTGTTGGGGCACCTTAGCAATCAGCCCCAGCATTTT. This chain joins TRBV20-1 and TRBJ1-5; the D gene is possibly TRBD1 (5 bases). This CDR3 region has 16 residues. Germline CDR1 DFQATT, CDR2 SNEGSKA (reference sequence). Trimming pared 1 base from V and 0 bases from J, leaving 13 bases between.

This clonotype was seen repeatedly, ten times or more. The chain carries TRBV11-2 and TRBJ1-5; 7 bases match TRBD1. The J segment lost 9 bases and the V segment lost 1 base, leaving 3 bases of the junction unmatched. CDR1 and CDR2 (germline): SGHAT, FQNNGV. This CDR3 is built from 13 residues. In DNA, the CDR3 is TGTGCCAGCAGCTTAGGAGGGGGCCGGCCCCAGCATTTT. Its translation is CASSLGGGRPQHF.

CDR3 coding DNA: TGCGCCAGCAGCTCGACAGGCGCCTACTACGAGCAGTACTTC. It translates to CASSSTGAYYEQYF. This sequence joins TRBV5-1 and TRBJ2-7; tentative D call: TRBD1 (6 bases). V lost 3 bases to trimming and J lost 3 bases, with 13 bases between them. The CDR3 totals 14 residues. Germline CDR1 reads SGHRS; CDR2 reads YFSETQ.

In its sample, this clonotype was seen once. The V gene is TRBV30, the J gene TRBJ1-1, with D unresolved. The ends were cut back, 3 bases at V and 8 bases at J, with 13 bases in the middle. There are 12 residues in the CDR3. Germline-derived CDR1 and CDR2 are GTSNPN and SVGIG (reference sequence). CDR3 coding DNA: TGTGCCTGGAGCCTAGGACCTCACGAAGCTTTCTTT. Protein product: CAWSLGPHEAFF. The whole variable domain, filled in from reference TRBV30 and TRBJ1-1, reads SQTIHQWPATLVQPVGSPLSLECTVEGTSNPNLYWYRQAAGRGLQLLFYSVGIGQISSEVPQNLSASRPQDRQFILSSKKLLLSDSGFYLCAWSLGPHEAFFGQGTRLTVV.